This is a list of T cell receptor beta chains from one sample in a study of early T cells in non-severe SARS-CoV-2 infection. In TCRdb, the 5' RACE reads were re-called with MiXCR into one record per CDR3 protein. The sample gives about 76,000 distinct CDR3 sequences, approximately 10% of which show up once; 4.7% is in the top ten. Material for sequencing was whole blood. Source of these receptors: an adult who was a healthcare worker with PCR-confirmed SARS-CoV-2 infection or an uninfected control (not recorded which). The CDR3 runs from the conserved cysteine through the conserved F or W. The D gene is left open where the match is weak. Not all rows give a size; the values are once, few, many and, for expanded clones, a class.

clone_size,j_call,d_call,v_call,cdr3_aa,cdr3_nt
few,TRBJ2-1,NA,TRBV6-5,CASSYSGAINEQFF,TGTGCCAGCAGTTACTCAGGGGCGATAAATGAGCAGTTCTTC
many,TRBJ1-1,NA,TRBV10-3,CAIGVGSANDEAFF,TGTGCCATCGGGGTTGGCAGCGCAAACGATGAAGCTTTCTTT
many,TRBJ1-2,TRBD1,TRBV30,CAWTETGMNGYTF,TGTGCCTGGACTGAGACAGGGATGAATGGCTACACCTTC
medium-sized,TRBJ2-2,NA,TRBV14,CASSRTANTGELFF,TGTGCCAGCAGCAGGACCGCGAACACCGGGGAGCTGTTTTTT
NA,TRBJ2-7,NA,TRBV5-1,CASSLATGTYYEQYF,TGCGCCAGCAGCTTGGCAACCGGGACTTACTACGAGCAGTACTTC
NA,TRBJ2-1,TRBD1,TRBV9,CASSVRGTGGDEQFF,TGTGCCAGCAGCGTCCGCGGGACAGGGGGCGATGAGCAGTTCTTC
NA,TRBJ1-2,NA,TRBV29-1,CSVVSNYGYTF,TGCAGCGTCGTTTCCAACTATGGCTACACCTTC
few,TRBJ2-7,NA,TRBV19,CASSIDRNSYEQYF,TGTGCCAGTAGTATAGACCGGAACTCCTACGAGCAGTACTTC
few,TRBJ2-7,TRBD1,TRBV19,CASNPGTAVYEQYF,TGTGCCAGTAACCCCGGGACAGCAGTATACGAGCAGTACTTC
many,TRBJ2-3,NA,TRBV5-1,CASSLEADTQYF,TGTGCCAGCAGCTTAGAAGCGGATACGCAGTATTTT
NA,TRBJ2-1,NA,TRBV27,CASSLYGGPIEQFF,TGTGCCAGCAGTTTATACGGGGGGCCTATTGAGCAGTTCTTC
many,TRBJ1-2,NA,TRBV12-5,CASGLDTDYGYTF,TGTGCTAGTGGCCTCGACACGGACTATGGCTACACCTTC
many,TRBJ1-1,TRBD1,TRBV7-8,CASNGQGAVNTEAFF,TGTGCCAGCAACGGACAGGGCGCGGTGAACACTGAAGCTTTCTTT
NA,TRBJ2-4,NA,TRBV7-2,CASSLGVRENIQYF,TGTGCCAGCAGCTTAGGAGTCAGGGAAAACATTCAGTACTTC
many,TRBJ1-2,TRBD1,TRBV15,CATSRDKGARYGYTF,TGTGCCACCAGCAGAGATAAGGGGGCTCGCTATGGCTACACCTTC
many,TRBJ1-1,TRBD1,TRBV10-3,CAISPYEVRDRGRGTEAFF,TGTGCCATCAGTCCCTACGAGGTGCGGGACAGGGGCCGTGGCACTGAAGCTTTCTTT
many,TRBJ1-2,NA,TRBV11-2,CASSLGQRIYGYTF,TGTGCCAGCAGCCTGGGGCAACGGATCTATGGCTACACCTTC
NA,TRBJ2-3,NA,TRBV6-2/TRBV6-3,CASSIGGSRGTQYF,TGTGCCAGCAGTATCGGAGGGTCACGGGGTACGCAGTATTTT
few,TRBJ1-1,NA,TRBV3-1,CASSRGEKSTEAFF,TGTGCCAGCAGCCGAGGGGAGAAGAGCACTGAAGCTTTCTTT
many,TRBJ2-7,NA,TRBV5-4,CASSSGQSYEQYF,TGTGCCAGCAGCTCCGGCCAGTCCTACGAGCAGTACTTC
few,TRBJ2-1,TRBD1,TRBV10-1,CASSERQGEAYNEQFF,TGCGCCAGCAGTGAGAGACAGGGAGAAGCCTACAATGAGCAGTTCTTC
few,TRBJ2-6,NA,TRBV19,CASSMQVGNGANVLTF,TGTGCCAGTAGTATGCAAGTGGGGAATGGGGCCAACGTCCTGACTTTC
NA,TRBJ2-7,TRBD1,TRBV18,CASSPRQGASYEQYF,TGTGCCAGCTCACCACGTCAGGGGGCTTCCTACGAGCAGTACTTC
NA,TRBJ2-3,NA,TRBV5-1,CASSGGLATSTDTQYF,TGCGCCAGCAGCGGAGGGCTAGCGACTAGCACAGATACGCAGTATTTT
many,TRBJ1-2,NA,TRBV19,CASTPDGINYGYTF,TGTGCCAGTACCCCGGACGGAATTAACTATGGCTACACCTTC
many,TRBJ1-2,NA,TRBV4-1,CASSQLRWSGIYGYTF,TGCGCCAGCAGCCAGCTAAGATGGTCGGGCATCTATGGCTACACCTTC
NA,TRBJ2-1,NA,TRBV6-2/TRBV6-3,CASSDSNEQFF,TGTGCCAGCAGCGACAGCAATGAGCAGTTCTTC
many,TRBJ2-3,TRBD1,TRBV9,CASSGTGGPRIDTQYF,TGTGCCAGCAGTGGGACAGGGGGTCCCAGAATAGATACGCAGTATTTT
many,TRBJ1-5,NA,TRBV18,CASSPRQAPQPQHF,TGTGCCAGCTCACCCCGACAGGCCCCTCAGCCCCAGCATTTT
many,TRBJ2-7,TRBD2,TRBV11-3,CASSPGTSGIEQYF,TGTGCCAGCAGCCCGGGGACTAGCGGAATCGAGCAGTACTTC
few,TRBJ1-6,NA,TRBV7-9,CASSLESPLHF,TGTGCCAGCAGCTTGGAGTCACCCCTCCACTTT
many,TRBJ2-1,TRBD2,TRBV12-3/TRBV12-4,CASRLAGGVQFF,TGTGCCAGCCGACTAGCGGGAGGTGTGCAGTTCTTC
NA,TRBJ2-1,NA,TRBV6-5,CASSSRGTSYNEQFF,TGTGCCAGCAGTTCGAGGGGAACTTCCTACAATGAGCAGTTCTTC
NA,TRBJ2-5,NA,TRBV9,CASSVGGIRETQYF,TGTGCCAGCAGCGTAGGAGGTATCAGAGAGACCCAGTACTTC
few,TRBJ1-1,NA,TRBV5-1,CASSPTSSNTEAFF,TGCGCCAGCAGCCCGACAAGTTCGAACACTGAAGCTTTCTTT
many,TRBJ1-6,NA,TRBV6-5,CASSYGGKGSPLHF,TGTGCCAGCAGTTACGGGGGGAAGGGGTCACCCCTCCACTTT
NA,TRBJ1-4,NA,TRBV7-6,CASSLAPGEKLFF,TGTGCCAGCAGCTTAGCGCCGGGTGAAAAACTGTTTTTT
NA,TRBJ2-3,TRBD2,TRBV19,CATLAGRGTSTDTQYF,TGTGCCACCCTCGCGGGGCGGGGGACTAGCACAGATACGCAGTATTTT
NA,TRBJ2-5,NA,TRBV7-2,CASTPPAQETQYF,TGTGCCAGCACCCCCCCGGCCCAAGAGACCCAGTACTTC
NA,TRBJ2-7,NA,TRBV5-6,CASSLQRAYEQYF,TGTGCCAGCAGCTTGCAAAGAGCCTACGAGCAGTACTTC
NA,TRBJ2-2,NA,TRBV11-3,CASSLGTSGFDTGELFF,TGTGCCAGCAGCTTAGGGACGTCTGGGTTCGACACCGGGGAGCTGTTTTTT
NA,TRBJ2-1,TRBD2,TRBV3-1,CASTIAGLAGGLYNEQFF,TGTGCCAGCACCATTGCGGGCTTAGCGGGGGGCCTCTACAATGAGCAGTTCTTC
NA,TRBJ1-5,NA,TRBV6-2/TRBV6-3,CASSYYRGSAYSNQPQHF,TGTGCCAGCAGTTACTATAGGGGATCCGCCTATAGCAATCAGCCCCAGCATTTT
NA,TRBJ2-7,NA,TRBV5-1,CASSQTVYEQYF,TGCGCCAGCAGCCAAACAGTCTACGAGCAGTACTTC
few,TRBJ1-5,NA,TRBV15,CATSRVGGTRNQPQHF,TGTGCCACCAGCAGAGTAGGGGGGACGCGCAATCAGCCCCAGCATTTT
many,TRBJ2-5,NA,TRBV4-1,CASSSSPRVEETQYF,TGCGCCAGCAGCTCCAGTCCGCGGGTGGAAGAGACCCAGTACTTC
few,TRBJ2-3,TRBD2,TRBV4-1,CASSQGLATDTQYF,TGCGCCAGCAGCCAAGGACTAGCCACAGATACGCAGTATTTT
many,TRBJ1-4,NA,TRBV2,CASRDGLSNEKLFF,TGTGCCAGCCGGGACGGCTTATCGAATGAAAAACTGTTTTTT
NA,TRBJ1-1,NA,TRBV18,CASSLQGRGVNTEAFF,TGTGCCAGCTCATTACAGGGTCGAGGGGTGAACACTGAAGCTTTCTTT
many,TRBJ1-4,NA,TRBV3-1,CASSLRQSKLFF,TGTGCCAGCAGCCTCCGACAGAGTAAACTGTTTTTT
many,TRBJ2-3,NA,TRBV11-2,CASSLYREIDTQYF,TGTGCCAGCAGCTTATACAGGGAGATAGATACGCAGTATTTT
few,TRBJ1-2,NA,TRBV29-1,CSVEDAGAGGYGYTF,TGCAGCGTTGAGGATGCAGGGGCGGGTGGCTATGGCTACACCTTC
many,TRBJ2-1,TRBD1,TRBV7-9,CASSSVVRTGHNEQFF,TGTGCCAGCAGCTCAGTGGTCAGGACAGGGCACAATGAGCAGTTCTTC